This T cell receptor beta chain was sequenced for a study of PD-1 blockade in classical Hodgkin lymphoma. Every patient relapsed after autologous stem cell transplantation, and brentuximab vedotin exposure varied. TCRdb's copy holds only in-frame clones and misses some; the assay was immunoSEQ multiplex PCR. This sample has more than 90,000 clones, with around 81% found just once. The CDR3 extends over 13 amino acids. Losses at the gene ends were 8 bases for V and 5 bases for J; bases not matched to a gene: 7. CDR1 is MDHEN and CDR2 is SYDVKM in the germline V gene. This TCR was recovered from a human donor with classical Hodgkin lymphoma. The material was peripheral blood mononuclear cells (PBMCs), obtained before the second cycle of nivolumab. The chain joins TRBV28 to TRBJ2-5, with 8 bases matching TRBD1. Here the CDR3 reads CASQGAGRETQYF. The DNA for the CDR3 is TGTGCCAGCCAGGGGGCGGGACGGGAGACCCAGTACTTC.